A single sample gave rise to the 21 T cell receptor beta chains below, sequenced in a study of cytomegalovirus exposure and HLA in healthy donors. The PCR contained 60 Vbeta and 13 Jbeta primers. Sequencing used immunoSEQ multiplex PCR; TCRdb keeps in-frame clones, though not all of them. The sample shows 81,000 or so clones, more than 70% of them seen only once. Source material: PBMCs. All receptors come from a man between 60 and 75 years old in good health and CMV-seronegative.

DNA of the CDR3: TGTGCCAGCAGTTGGACTAGCAGGCCCGGGTATTTT. This encodes CASSWTSRPGYF. The J gene is TRBJ2-3, the V gene TRBV2; 8 bases map to TRBD2. Germline V CDR1 and CDR2: SNHLY, FYNNEI. CDR3 size: 12 residues. V lost 5 bases and J lost 14; bases outside the gene matches: 9.

This chain uses TRBV6-1 with TRBJ1-1; D gene uncertain. There are 13 residues in the CDR3. The germline CDR1 and CDR2 sequences are MNHNS and SASEGT. V was clipped by 7 bases and J by 3 bases, with 12 bases between them. CDR3 amino acids: CASTPRGYTEAFF. Written as DNA, the CDR3 is TGTGCCAGCACCCCGCGAGGATACACTGAAGCTTTCTTT.

The genes are TRBV2 and TRBJ1-1; D uncertain. This CDR3 spans 12 amino acids. V was cut by 8 bases and J by 10 bases, with 17 bases left in between. Looked up from germline, CDR1 is SNHLY and CDR2 is FYNNEI. The CDR3 is CASDIGGIGAFF. The CDR3 region has the DNA TGTGCCAGCGATATCGGCGGAATCGGAGCTTTCTTT.

The chain is built from TRBV9 and TRBJ1-2; D ambiguous. Germline assignment: CDR1 SGDLS and CDR2 YYNGEE. The germline V and J ends were trimmed by 0 bases and 0 bases, with 6 bases remaining between them. The CDR3 contains 14 residues. CDR3 bases: TGTGCCAGCAGCGTAGGAGGCTCTAACTATGGCTACACCTTC. Translating gives CASSVGGSNYGYTF.

This clone was counted only a few times. CDR3 in amino acids: CASSGGDRNSPLHF. DNA for the CDR3: TGTGCCAGCAGTGGGGGGGACAGGAATTCACCCCTCCACTTT. J is TRBJ1-6 and V is TRBV27; TRBD1 agrees at 8 bases. The junction had 4 bases not matched to a gene; V was cut back by 5 bases and J by 7 bases. CDR3 length equals 14 residues. The germline V gene encodes CDR1 MNHEY and CDR2 SMNVEV (reference sequence).

The chain is built from TRBV7-6 and TRBJ1-3; possibly TRBD1 for D (5 bases). CDR3 size: 14 residues. Looked up from germline, CDR1 is SGHVS and CDR2 is FNYEAQ. The V gene lost 2 bases and the J gene lost 4 bases, with 9 bases spanning the gap. CDR3 in amino acids: CASSLITGGNTIYF. CDR3 coding DNA: TGTGCCAGCAGCTTAATTACAGGAGGAAACACCATATATTTT.

This sequence joins TRBV4-1 and TRBJ1-2; D gene uncertain. The CDR3 totals 16 residues. Between the trimmed V and J ends, which lost 1 base and 5 bases, there was a span of 17 bases. CDR1 and CDR2 (germline): MGHRA, YSYEKL. CDR3 nucleotides: TGCGCCAGCAGCCAAGGAATTATTGAGGCTGGGTATGGCTACACCTTC. It is translated as CASSQGIIEAGYGYTF.

This clone was counted only a few times. The chain is built from TRBV5-6 and TRBJ1-1, with D possibly matching TRBD1 (6 bases). The CDR3 covers 14 residues. The germline gives CDR1 SGHDT, CDR2 YYEEEE. V was trimmed by 5 bases and J by 3 bases, leaving 14 bases between them. The CDR3: CASSYGPGDTEAFF. The CDR3 nucleotides read TGTGCCAGCAGTTACGGACCAGGGGACACTGAAGCTTTCTTT.

This rearrangement joins TRBV14 to TRBJ1-2; TRBD1 matches 8 bases. With 0 bases clipped from V and 8 bases from J, the junction kept 8 bases outside the gene matches. The CDR3 has 15 residues. Germline CDR1 reads SGHDN; CDR2 reads FVKESK. CDR3: CASSQDPGGVGGYTF. The DNA for the CDR3 is TGTGCCAGCAGCCAAGATCCAGGGGGCGTCGGAGGCTACACCTTC. Drawing the rest from reference TRBV14 and TRBJ1-2, the complete variable domain is EAGVTQFPSHSVIEKGQTVTLRCDPISGHDNLYWYRRVMGKEIKFLLHFVKESKQDESGMPNNRFLAERTGGTYSTLKVQPAELEDSGVYFCASSQDPGGVGGYTFGSGTRLTVV.

Remarks on this clone: Since the CDR3 does not end with the conserved phenylalanine or tryptophan, this likely comes from a read error. The DNA is left out, because the CDR3 cannot be placed on it with certainty; the CDR3 is given as TCRdb lists it. The chain links TRBV6-5 to TRBJ2-7; TRBD1 was called by the table and not checked on the DNA. The CDR3 has 13 residues if both end residues are counted. Germline V CDR1 and CDR2: MNHEY, SVGAGI. The chain's CDR3 is CASSYSGQGSVSM.

This clone was seen just once. This chain links TRBV10-3 with TRBJ2-3; the D is unclear. Trimming left V 6 bases short and J 2 bases short, with 9 bases between. Germline lookup yields CDR1 ENHRY and CDR2 SYGVKD. CDR3 length: 13 residues. CDR3 sequence (DNA): TGTGCCATCAGGGAACAGTCCACAGATACGCAGTATTTT. Protein: CAIREQSTDTQYF.

The rearrangement uses TRBV6-6 and TRBJ1-1; TRBD1 is a possible D gene (5 bases). The ends were cut back, 5 bases at V and 5 bases at J, with 15 bases in the middle. This CDR3 region has 14 residues. CDR1 is MNHNY, CDR2 SVGAGI, per germline (reference sequence). The CDR3: CASSSRGGWTEAFF. CDR3 DNA: TGTGCCAGCAGTAGCCGCGGGGGGTGGACTGAAGCTTTCTTT.

This chain connects TRBV6-5 to TRBJ2-2, with D perhaps matching TRBD1 (6 bases). Germline CDR1 reads MNHEY; CDR2 reads SVGAGI. CDR3 length: 15 amino acids. V was cut by 4 bases and J by 4 bases, with 13 bases left in between. In nucleotides, the CDR3 is TGTGCCAGCAGTTCAAGCCGACAGGCCACCGGGGAGCTGTTTTTT. Its translation: CASSSSRQATGELFF.

This chain connects TRBV19 to TRBJ1-2, with 9 nucleotides matching TRBD1. V lost 7 bases to trimming and J lost 0 bases; unmatched junction nucleotides: 15. This CDR3 spans 18 amino acids. Germline V lookup: CDR1 LNHDA, CDR2 SQIVND (reference sequence). The CDR3 nucleotides read TGTGCCAGTACCACCCAGGACAGGGGTACGTGGACTAACTATGGCTACACCTTC. As protein: CASTTQDRGTWTNYGYTF.

J is TRBJ2-2 and V is TRBV5-1; a possible D gene is TRBD2 (6 bases). V lost 0 bases and J lost 4, with 10 bases in between. Germline V gene lookup returns CDR1 SGHRS and CDR2 YFSETQ. There are 15 residues in the CDR3. The CDR3 bases are TGCGCCAGCAGCTTGGAGCGGGCGGTCACCGGGGAGCTGTTTTTT. Protein product: CASSLERAVTGELFF.

The rearrangement links TRBV9 to TRBJ2-3; TRBD1 matches at 7 bases. Germline CDR1 reads SGDLS; CDR2 reads YYNGEE. V was pared by 3 bases and J by 0 bases, with 7 bases of the junction left unmatched. CDR3 length equals 16 residues. The CDR3 region is CASSAYRGTSTDTQYF. The CDR3 DNA follows: TGTGCCAGCAGCGCCTACAGGGGCACTAGCACAGATACGCAGTATTTT.

The rearrangement joins TRBV9 to TRBJ1-6; no firm D call. V was shortened by 0 bases and J by 6 bases, with 19 bases between the two germline ends. There are 18 residues in the CDR3. The germline V gene has CDR1 SGDLS and CDR2 YYNGEE. The CDR3 sequence: CASSVGELNRLGNSPLHF. CDR3 DNA sequence: TGTGCCAGCAGCGTAGGAGAACTAAACCGACTGGGTAATTCACCCCTCCACTTT.

The chain is built from TRBV6-5 and TRBJ1-1, with D perhaps matching TRBD1 (6 bases). This CDR3 spans 14 amino acids. Trimming removed 5 bases at V and 5 bases at J, with 15 bases between. The V gene's germline CDR1 is MNHEY and CDR2 SVGAGI. The CDR3 DNA follows: TGTGCCAGCAGTACCCACAGGGAGGGGACTGAAGCTTTCTTT. Residues: CASSTHREGTEAFF.

This clone has more than one count but fewer than ten. This sample includes further DNA sequences coding for the same CDR3. The chain recombines TRBV2 with TRBJ2-7, with a tentative D call TRBD2 (6 bases). The CDR3 is 12 amino acids. Trimming stripped 6 bases from V and 4 bases from J, with 10 bases between. Germline values: CDR1 SNHLY, CDR2 FYNNEI. The CDR3 here is CASSDGGYEQYF. The CDR3, as DNA: TGTGCCAGCAGCGACGGAGGGTACGAGCAGTACTTC.

The V gene is TRBV19, the J gene TRBJ1-1; no reliable D call. Germline CDR1 LNHDA, CDR2 SQIVND (reference sequence). There are 12 residues in the CDR3. V lost 7 bases and J lost 5, with 11 bases in between. Here the CDR3 reads CASTRGRTEAFF. The CDR3 DNA is TGTGCCAGTACAAGAGGGAGGACTGAAGCTTTCTTT.

The chain recombines TRBV6-6 with TRBJ2-5; 10 nucleotides align to TRBD2. V lost 3 bases and J lost 0; bases outside the gene matches: 1. Germline lookup yields CDR1 MNHNY and CDR2 SVGAGI (reference sequence). The CDR3 covers 15 residues. The chain's CDR3 is CASSYTSGDQETQYF. CDR3 nucleotide sequence: TGTGCCAGCAGTTATACTAGCGGGGACCAAGAGACCCAGTACTTC.